This entry lists 2 T cell receptor beta chains sequenced from one sample in a study of OX40 agonist ivuxolimab in advanced cancers. Clones were sequenced by immunoSEQ multiplex PCR, and TCRdb holds only the in-frame ones, with some missing. This sample has under 20,000 clones; roughly 71% occur once, and the top ten carry 15% to 20%. The sample consisted of CD4+ or CD8+ T cells sorted from blood, taken in a trial of the OX40 agonist ivuxolimab. Receptors originate from an adult with an advanced solid tumor such as melanoma, head and neck, liver or kidney cancer.

The chain carries TRBV7-9 and TRBJ2-2; tentative D call: TRBD1 (5 bases). This CDR3 is built from 12 residues. Looked up from germline, CDR1 is SEHNR and CDR2 is FQNEAQ (reference sequence). The V end lost 3 bases, the J end lost 8 bases, and 7 bases lay between the germline ends. In nucleotides, the CDR3 is TGTGCCAGCAGCTTGGGGCAGGGGGAGCTGTTTTTT. It codes for CASSLGQGELFF.

As for this clone: With a much larger clone just one base away, this may be a read error. The rearrangement uses TRBV9 and TRBJ2-3; no reliable D call. The CDR3 consists of 12 residues. V gave up 0 bases and J gave up 5 bases, with 4 bases separating them. Germline CDR1 reads SGDLS; CDR2 reads YYNGEE. Here the CDR3 reads CASSVVGDTQYF. The CDR3 DNA sequence: TGTGCCAGCAGCGTAGTGGGAGATACGCAGTATTTT. The full variable domain, with the rest looked up from reference TRBV9 and TRBJ2-3, is DSGVTQTPKHLITATGQRVTLRCSPRSGDLSVYWYQQSLDQGLQFLIQYYNGEERAKGNILERFSAQQFPDLHSELNLSSLELGDSALYFCASSVVGDTQYFGPGTRLTVL.